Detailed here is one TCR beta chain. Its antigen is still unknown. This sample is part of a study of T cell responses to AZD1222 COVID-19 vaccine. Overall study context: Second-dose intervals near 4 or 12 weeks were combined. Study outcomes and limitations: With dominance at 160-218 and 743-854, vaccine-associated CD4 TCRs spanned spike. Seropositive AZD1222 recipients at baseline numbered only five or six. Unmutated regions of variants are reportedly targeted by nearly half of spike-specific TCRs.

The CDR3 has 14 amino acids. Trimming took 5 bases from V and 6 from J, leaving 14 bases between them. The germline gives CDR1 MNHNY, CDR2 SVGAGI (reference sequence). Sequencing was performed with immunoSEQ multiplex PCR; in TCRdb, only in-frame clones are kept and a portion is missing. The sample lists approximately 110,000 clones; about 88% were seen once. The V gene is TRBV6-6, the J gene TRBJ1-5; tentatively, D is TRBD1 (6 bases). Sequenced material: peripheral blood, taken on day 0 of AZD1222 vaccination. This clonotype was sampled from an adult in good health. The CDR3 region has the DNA TGTGCCAGCAGTCCCCCAGGGGCGACTCAGCCCCAGCATTTT. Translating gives CASSPPGATQPQHF.